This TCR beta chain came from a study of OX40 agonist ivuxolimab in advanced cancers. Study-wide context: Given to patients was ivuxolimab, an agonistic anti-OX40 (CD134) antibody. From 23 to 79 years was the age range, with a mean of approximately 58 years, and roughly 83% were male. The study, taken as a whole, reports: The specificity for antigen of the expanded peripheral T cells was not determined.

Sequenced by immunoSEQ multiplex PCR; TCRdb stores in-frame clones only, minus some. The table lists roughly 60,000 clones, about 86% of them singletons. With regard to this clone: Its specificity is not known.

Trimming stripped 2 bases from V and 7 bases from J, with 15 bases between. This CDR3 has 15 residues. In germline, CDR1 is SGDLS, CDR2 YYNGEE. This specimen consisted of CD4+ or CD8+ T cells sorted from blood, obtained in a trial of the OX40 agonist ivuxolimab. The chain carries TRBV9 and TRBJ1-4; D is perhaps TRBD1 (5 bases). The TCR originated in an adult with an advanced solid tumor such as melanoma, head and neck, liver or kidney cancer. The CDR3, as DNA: TGTGCCAGCAGCGTCGGGGACTTAGGAACTGAAAAACTGTTTTTT. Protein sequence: CASSVGDLGTEKLFF.